This TCR beta chain was documented in a study of cytomegalovirus exposure and HLA in healthy donors. PCR primers comprised 60 Vbeta and 13 Jbeta primers. Profiled with immunoSEQ multiplex PCR; TCRdb holds only in-frame clones, not every one. The table lists some 130,000 clones. Germline V gene data show CDR1 as GTSNPN and CDR2 as SVGIG (reference sequence). Germline trimming cut 4 bases from V and 5 bases from J; bases unmatched to any gene: 11. The CDR3 loop spans 14 amino acids. The origin of this receptor is a woman aged 60-70 years in good health and CMV-seronegative. Sequencing was performed on PBMCs. This rearrangement joins TRBV30 to TRBJ2-7; the match to TRBD1 covers 7 bases. The CDR3 nucleotides read TGTGCCTGGATTTCGGACAGGATATGTAACGAGCAGTACTTC. Amino acid sequence: CAWISDRICNEQYF. The whole variable domain, remainder taken from reference TRBV30 and TRBJ2-7, is SQTIHQWPATLVQPVGSPLSLECTVEGTSNPNLYWYRQAAGRGLQLLFYSVGIGQISSEVPQNLSASRPQDRQFILSSKKLLLSDSGFYLCAWISDRICNEQYFGPGTRLTVT.